The rows below give T cell receptor beta chains drawn from one sample of a study of T-cell memory formation after mild COVID-19. Via MiXCR, TCRdb re-called the 5' RACE reads, giving one row per CDR3 protein. The sample yields fewer than 550,000 distinct CDR3 sequences, roughly 20% seen once. Sample: PBMCs or a T cell subset sorted from them (not recorded which). The source of these receptors is an adult woman who had mild COVID-19 (a few samples of this study predate the infection). Cell type and time point are not known. CDR3s include the opening cysteine and the closing phenylalanine or tryptophan. The D gene is left open where the match is weak. Clone size is stated in some rows and not others, as once, few, many or a class when expanded.

j_call	clone_size	d_call	v_call	cdr3_nt	cdr3_aa
TRBJ2-7	-	TRBD2	TRBV30	TGTGCCTGGAGTGTGGCTAGCGGGAGTTCCTACGAGCAGTACTTC	CAWSVASGSSYEQYF
TRBJ1-1	few	TRBD1	TRBV5-1	TGCGCCAGCAGCATTACAGGGGGGGGTGAAGCTTTCTTT	CASSITGGGEAFF
TRBJ2-7	many	-	TRBV5-1	TGCGCCAGCAGCCCGGACATCTACGAGCAGTACTTC	CASSPDIYEQYF
TRBJ1-1	few	-	TRBV20-1	TGCAGTGCTTCCTCCACCCAGAACACTGAAGCTTTCTTT	CSASSTQNTEAFF
TRBJ2-5	few	TRBD1	TRBV5-5	TGTGCCAGCAGCCAAGGGGGGACAGGAGGGTTGGAGACCCAGTACTTC	CASSQGGTGGLETQYF
TRBJ1-1	many	TRBD1	TRBV20-1	TGCAGTGCGTGGACAGGGACGTACACTGAAGCTTTCTTT	CSAWTGTYTEAFF
TRBJ1-1	few	-	TRBV12-3/TRBV12-4	TGTGCCAGCAGTCCACAGGGCGCTGAAGCTTTCTTT	CASSPQGAEAFF
TRBJ2-4	-	-	TRBV5-6	TGTGCCAGCAGCTTGTATGACAGAAACCTTGGCATTCAGTACTTC	CASSLYDRNLGIQYF
TRBJ2-7	-	-	TRBV7-9	TGTGCCAGCAGCTTATCCGGACTGGAGTACTTC	CASSLSGLEYF
TRBJ2-1	-	TRBD2	TRBV4-1	TGCGCCAGCAGCCAACCCCCCGGGACTAGAGGGGGGGCTTGGGCCTACAATGAGCAGTTCTTC	CASSQPPGTRGGAWAYNEQFF
TRBJ2-5	many	-	TRBV6-2/TRBV6-3	TGTGCCAGCAGCGACCTGGAGCAGATACAAGAGACCCAGTACTTC	CASSDLEQIQETQYF
TRBJ1-2	many	TRBD1	TRBV25-1	TGTGCCAGCAGGGAGACAGGGGGCAATGGCTACACCTTC	CASRETGGNGYTF
TRBJ2-3	few	TRBD2	TRBV12-3/TRBV12-4	TGTGCCAGCAGTCACATAGCGGGAGCGGATACGCAGTATTTT	CASSHIAGADTQYF
TRBJ2-1	few	TRBD2	TRBV5-6	TGTGCCAGCAGCTTGGCTAGCGGGAGGGCAGGTGAGCAGTTCTTC	CASSLASGRAGEQFF
TRBJ2-5	few	TRBD2	TRBV12-3/TRBV12-4	TGTGCCAGCAGTTCGGGAGGGCAAATTCCAGGGGAGACCCAGTACTTC	CASSSGGQIPGETQYF
TRBJ1-1	few	TRBD1	TRBV12-3/TRBV12-4	TGTGCCAGCAGCTGGTCAGGGGGGACTGAAGCTTTCTTT	CASSWSGGTEAFF
TRBJ2-3	-	TRBD2	TRBV3-1	TGTGCCAGCAGCCAAGTCGGACTAGCTCGGGCAGATACGCAGTATTTT	CASSQVGLARADTQYF
TRBJ1-1	-	-	TRBV28	TGTGCCAGCAGTTTAAAGTTTGGGCCAAGGGGGAACACTGAAGCTTTCTTT	CASSLKFGPRGNTEAFF
TRBJ2-1	many	TRBD1	TRBV29-1	TGCAGCGCGATCCGGGACAGTCTGAATGAGCAGTTCTTC	CSAIRDSLNEQFF
TRBJ2-1	few	-	TRBV11-3	TGTGCCTCCGGCCGACCCGGGACCTACAATGAGCAGTTCTTC	CASGRPGTYNEQFF
TRBJ2-5	few	-	TRBV9	TGTGCCAGCAGCGTAGAGACCTACCCCCAAGAGACCCAGTACTTC	CASSVETYPQETQYF
TRBJ2-7	-	-	TRBV12-3/TRBV12-4	TGTGCCAGCAGTTTGCAGGTTAACAGTCTCGAGCAGTACTTC	CASSLQVNSLEQYF
TRBJ2-7	-	-	TRBV7-9	TGTGCCAGCAGCCCACAGGGTCGCGAGCAGTACTTC	CASSPQGREQYF
TRBJ2-1	-	TRBD2	TRBV6-2/TRBV6-3	TGTTCTAGCGGGAGCTCCTACAATGAGCAGTTCTTC	CSSGSSYNEQFF
TRBJ2-7	-	-	TRBV18	TGTGCCAGCTCACCACCCGACAGGAAGGGGGGGGAGCAGTACTTC	CASSPPDRKGGEQYF
TRBJ1-3	-	TRBD1	TRBV7-8	TGTGCCAGCAGCTTTGGATACAGGGGAACTGGAAACACCATATATTTT	CASSFGYRGTGNTIYF